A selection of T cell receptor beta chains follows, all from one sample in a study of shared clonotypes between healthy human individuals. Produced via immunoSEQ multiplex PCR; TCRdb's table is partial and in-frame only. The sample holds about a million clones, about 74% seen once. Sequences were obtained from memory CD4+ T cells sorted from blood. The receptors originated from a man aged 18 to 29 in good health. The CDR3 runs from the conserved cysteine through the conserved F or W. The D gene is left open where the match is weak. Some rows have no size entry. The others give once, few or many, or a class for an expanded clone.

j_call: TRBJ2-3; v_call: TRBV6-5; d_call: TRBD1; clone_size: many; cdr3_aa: CASSTGQGTDTQYF; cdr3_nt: TGTGCCAGCAGTACTGGACAGGGCACAGATACGCAGTATTTT
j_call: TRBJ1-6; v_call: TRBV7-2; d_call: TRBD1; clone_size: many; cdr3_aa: CASSPGGYNSPLHF; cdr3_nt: TGTGCCAGCAGTCCAGGGGGCTATAATTCACCCCTCCACTTT
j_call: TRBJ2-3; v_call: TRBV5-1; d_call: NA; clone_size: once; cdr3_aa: CASSLNFVTDTQYF; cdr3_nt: TGCGCCAGCAGCTTAAACTTCGTCACAGATACGCAGTATTTT
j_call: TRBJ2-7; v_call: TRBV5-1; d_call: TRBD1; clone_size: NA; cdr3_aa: CASSGAGQGSYEQYF; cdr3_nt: TGCGCCAGCAGCGGGGCGGGACAGGGCTCCTACGAGCAGTACTTC
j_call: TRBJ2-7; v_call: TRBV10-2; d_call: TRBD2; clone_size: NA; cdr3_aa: CASSEGLAGSLGQYF; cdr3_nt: TGCGCCAGCAGTGAGGGGCTAGCGGGGAGCCTAGGGCAGTACTTC
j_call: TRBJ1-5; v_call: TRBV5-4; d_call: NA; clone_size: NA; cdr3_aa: CASSLDGGHQPQHF; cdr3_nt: TGTGCCAGCAGCTTGGACGGGGGGCACCAGCCCCAGCATTTT
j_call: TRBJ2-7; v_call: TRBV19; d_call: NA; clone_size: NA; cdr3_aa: CASSKKDGDSYEQYF; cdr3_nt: TGTGCCAGTAGTAAGAAGGACGGCGATTCCTACGAGCAGTACTTC
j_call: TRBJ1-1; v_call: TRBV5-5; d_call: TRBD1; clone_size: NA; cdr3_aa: CASSGGHGTVNTEAFF; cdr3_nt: TGTGCCAGCAGCGGGGGTCATGGGACAGTGAACACTGAAGCTTTCTTT
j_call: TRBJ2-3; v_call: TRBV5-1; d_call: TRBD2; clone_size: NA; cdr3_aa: CASSLGTSNADTQYF; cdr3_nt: TGCGCCAGCAGCTTGGGGACTAGTAACGCAGATACGCAGTATTTT
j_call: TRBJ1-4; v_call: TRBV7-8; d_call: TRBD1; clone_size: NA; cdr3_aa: CASSLVGTGGEKLFF; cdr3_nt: TGTGCCAGCAGCTTAGTTGGGACAGGGGGCGAAAAACTGTTTTTT
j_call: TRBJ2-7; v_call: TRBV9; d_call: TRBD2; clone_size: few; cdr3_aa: CASSTQTSGIREQYF; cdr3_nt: TGTGCCAGCAGCACCCAGACTAGCGGGATCCGTGAGCAGTACTTC
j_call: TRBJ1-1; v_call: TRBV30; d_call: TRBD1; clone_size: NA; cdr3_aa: CAWSGRGPTEAFF; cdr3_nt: TGTGCCTGGAGTGGCAGGGGGCCCACTGAAGCTTTCTTT
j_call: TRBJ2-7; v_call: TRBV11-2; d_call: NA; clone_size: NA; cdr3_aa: CASSREVYEQYF; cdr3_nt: TGTGCCAGCAGCCGAGAGGTCTACGAGCAGTACTTC
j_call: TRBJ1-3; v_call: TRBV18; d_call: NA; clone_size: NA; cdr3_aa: CASSPRESGNTIYF; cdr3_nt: TGTGCCAGCTCACCTAGGGAGTCTGGAAACACCATATATTTT
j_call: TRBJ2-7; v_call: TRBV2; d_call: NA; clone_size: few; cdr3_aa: CASSYDYEQYF; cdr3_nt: TGTGCCAGCAGTTACGACTACGAGCAGTACTTC
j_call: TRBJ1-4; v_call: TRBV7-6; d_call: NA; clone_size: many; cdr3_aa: CASSLAPTNEKLFF; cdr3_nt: TGTGCCAGCAGCTTAGCCCCAACTAATGAAAAACTGTTTTTT
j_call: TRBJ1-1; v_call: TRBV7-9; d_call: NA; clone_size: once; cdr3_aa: CASSLALGETEAFF; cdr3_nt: TGTGCCAGCAGCTTAGCCCTGGGGGAGACTGAAGCTTTCTTT
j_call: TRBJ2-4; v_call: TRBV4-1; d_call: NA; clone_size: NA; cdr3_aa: CASSQAKNIQYF; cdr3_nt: TGCGCCAGCAGCCAAGCCAAAAACATTCAGTACTTC
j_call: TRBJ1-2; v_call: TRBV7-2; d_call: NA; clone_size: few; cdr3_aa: CASSPLGDYGYTF; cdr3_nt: TGTGCCAGCAGCCCCTTGGGGGACTATGGCTACACCTTC
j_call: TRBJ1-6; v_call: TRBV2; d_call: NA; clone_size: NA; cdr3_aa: CASSERSSPLHF; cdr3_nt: TGTGCCAGCAGTGAAAGAAGTTCACCCCTCCACTTT
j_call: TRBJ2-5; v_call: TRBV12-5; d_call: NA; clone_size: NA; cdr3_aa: CASGPQGLQYQETQYF; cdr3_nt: TGTGCTAGTGGTCCCCAGGGACTCCAGTACCAAGAGACCCAGTACTTC
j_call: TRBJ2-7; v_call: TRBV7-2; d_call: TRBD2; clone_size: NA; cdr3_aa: CASRDVAGGSYEQYF; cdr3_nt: TGTGCCAGCAGAGACGTAGCGGGGGGCTCCTACGAGCAGTACTTC
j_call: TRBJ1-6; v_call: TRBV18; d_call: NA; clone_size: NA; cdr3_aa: CASSPSDVNSPLHF; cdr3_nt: TGTGCCAGCTCACCTTCGGACGTTAATTCACCCCTCCACTTT
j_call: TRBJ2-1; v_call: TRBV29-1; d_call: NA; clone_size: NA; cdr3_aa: CSAFYHNEQFF; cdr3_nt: TGCAGCGCCTTTTATCACAATGAGCAGTTCTTC
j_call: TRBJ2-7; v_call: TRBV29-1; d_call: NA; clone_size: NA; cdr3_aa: CSVTGGTYEQYF; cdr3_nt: TGCAGCGTCACCGGGGGCACCTACGAGCAGTACTTC
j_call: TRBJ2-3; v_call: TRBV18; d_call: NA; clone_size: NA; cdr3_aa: CASSPSLDTQYF; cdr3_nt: TGTGCCAGCTCACCATCCCTTGATACGCAGTATTTT
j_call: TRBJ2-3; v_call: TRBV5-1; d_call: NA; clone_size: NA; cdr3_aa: CASSPSQDTDTQYF; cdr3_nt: TGCGCCAGCAGCCCATCCCAGGACACAGATACGCAGTATTTT
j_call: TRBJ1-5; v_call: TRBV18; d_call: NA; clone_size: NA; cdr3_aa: CASSSDSNQPQHF; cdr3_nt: TGTGCCAGCTCCTCTGATAGCAATCAGCCCCAGCATTTT
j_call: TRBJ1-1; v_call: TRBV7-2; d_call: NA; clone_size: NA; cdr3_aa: CASSVTGPTLNTEAFF; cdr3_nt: TGTGCCAGCAGCGTAACGGGGCCGACCCTGAACACTGAAGCTTTCTTT
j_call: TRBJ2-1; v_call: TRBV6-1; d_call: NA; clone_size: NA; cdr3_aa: CASSAKDWEGEQFF; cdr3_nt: TGTGCCAGCAGTGCCAAGGATTGGGAAGGGGAGCAGTTCTTC
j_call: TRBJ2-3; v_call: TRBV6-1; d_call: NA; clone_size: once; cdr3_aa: CASSEGRWGGTDTQYF; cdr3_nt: TGTGCCAGCAGTGAAGGCAGGTGGGGAGGCACAGATACGCAGTATTTT
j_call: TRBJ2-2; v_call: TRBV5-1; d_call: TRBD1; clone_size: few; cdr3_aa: CASSLEVTGFTGELFF; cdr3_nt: TGCGCCAGCAGCTTGGAAGTGACAGGGTTCACCGGGGAGCTGTTTTTT
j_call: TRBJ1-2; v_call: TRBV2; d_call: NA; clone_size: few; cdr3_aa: CASRRTVDYTF; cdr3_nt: TGTGCCAGTAGGAGGACGGTTGACTACACCTTC
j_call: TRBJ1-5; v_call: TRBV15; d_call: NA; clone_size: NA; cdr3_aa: CATSSLTGPQHF; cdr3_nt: TGTGCCACCAGCAGCCTTACAGGGCCCCAGCATTTT
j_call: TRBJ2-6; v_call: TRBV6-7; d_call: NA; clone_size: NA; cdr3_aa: CASKWAVRSGANVLTF; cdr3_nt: TGTGCCAGTAAATGGGCCGTCCGCTCTGGGGCCAACGTCCTGACTTTC